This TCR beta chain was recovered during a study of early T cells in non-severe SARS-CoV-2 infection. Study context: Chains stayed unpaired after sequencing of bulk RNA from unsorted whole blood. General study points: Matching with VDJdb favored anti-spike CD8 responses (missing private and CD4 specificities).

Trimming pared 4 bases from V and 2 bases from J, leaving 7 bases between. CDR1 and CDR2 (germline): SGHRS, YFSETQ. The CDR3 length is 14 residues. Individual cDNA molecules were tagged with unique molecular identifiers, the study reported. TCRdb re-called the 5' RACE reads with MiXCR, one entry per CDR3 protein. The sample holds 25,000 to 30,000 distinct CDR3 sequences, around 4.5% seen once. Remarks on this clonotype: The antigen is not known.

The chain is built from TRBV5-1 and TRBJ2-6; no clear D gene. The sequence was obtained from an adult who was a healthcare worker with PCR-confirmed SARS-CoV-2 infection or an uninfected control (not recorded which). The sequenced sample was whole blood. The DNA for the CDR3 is TGCGCCAGCAGCGCAACAACTGGGGCCAACGTCCTGACTTTC. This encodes CASSATTGANVLTF.